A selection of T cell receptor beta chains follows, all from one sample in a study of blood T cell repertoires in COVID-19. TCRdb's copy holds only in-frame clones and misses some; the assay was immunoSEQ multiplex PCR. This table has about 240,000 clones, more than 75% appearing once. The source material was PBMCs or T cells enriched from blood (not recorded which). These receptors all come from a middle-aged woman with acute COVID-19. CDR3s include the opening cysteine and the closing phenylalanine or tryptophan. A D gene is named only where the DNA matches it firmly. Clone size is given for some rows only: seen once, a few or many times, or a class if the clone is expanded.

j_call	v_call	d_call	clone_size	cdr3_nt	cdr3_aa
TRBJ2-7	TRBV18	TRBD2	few	TGTGCCAGCTCACCCGTGGGAGGGCCATATGACGAGCAGTACTTC	CASSPVGGPYDEQYF
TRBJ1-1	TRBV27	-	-	TGTGCCAGCATGCAAGGAGGCACTGAAGCTTTCTTT	CASMQGGTEAFF
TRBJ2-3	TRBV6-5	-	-	TGTGCCAGCAGCCCGGGACTCTCCACAGATACGCAGTATTTT	CASSPGLSTDTQYF
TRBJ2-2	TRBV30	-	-	TGTGCCTGGGAGGAGGGATCCGGGGAGCTGTTTTTT	CAWEEGSGELFF
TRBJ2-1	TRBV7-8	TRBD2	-	TGTGCCAGCAGCTTAATGCGGGAGGCTGAGCAGTTCTTC	CASSLMREAEQFF
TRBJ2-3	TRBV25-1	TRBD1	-	TGTGCCAGCCGACAGGGGGCTATAGATACGCAGTATTTT	CASRQGAIDTQYF
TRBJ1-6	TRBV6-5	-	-	TGTGCCAGCAGTTACTCCAAGGGGGAGGGTTCACCCCTCCACTTT	CASSYSKGEGSPLHF
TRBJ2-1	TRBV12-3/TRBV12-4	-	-	TGTGCCAGCAGCAACAATGAGCAGTTCTTC	CASSNNEQFF
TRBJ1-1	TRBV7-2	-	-	TGTGCCAGCAGCCGCAAGACTAACACTGAAGCTTTCTTT	CASSRKTNTEAFF
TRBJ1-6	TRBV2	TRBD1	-	TGTGCCAGCAGTTCCGGGACAGGGGATTCACCCCTCCACTTT	CASSSGTGDSPLHF
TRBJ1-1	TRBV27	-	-	TGTGCCAGCAGTCGTGGTCGGGATCTGAACACTGAAGCTTTCTTT	CASSRGRDLNTEAFF
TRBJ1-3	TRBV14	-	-	TGTGCCAGCAGCCAAGAGTGGGCTGCTGGAAACACCATATATTTT	CASSQEWAAGNTIYF
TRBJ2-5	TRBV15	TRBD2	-	TGTGCCACCAGCAGATGGACTAGCGGCCGTGGGGAGACCCAGTACTTC	CATSRWTSGRGETQYF
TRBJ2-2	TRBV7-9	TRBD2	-	TGTGCCAGCAGCTCCCCAGCGGGAGACACCGGGGAGCTGTTTTTT	CASSSPAGDTGELFF
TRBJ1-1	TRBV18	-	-	TGTGCCAGCTCACCAATTGGGAGCATGAACACTGAAGCTTTCTTT	CASSPIGSMNTEAFF
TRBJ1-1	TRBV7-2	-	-	TGTGCCAGCAGCTCCCTCGGGAGTAAGAACACTGAAGCTTTCTTT	CASSSLGSKNTEAFF
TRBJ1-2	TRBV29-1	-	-	TGCAGCGATGACAGACGACTTGGCTACACCTTC	CSDDRRLGYTF
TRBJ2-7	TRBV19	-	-	TGTGCCGCCCCCGGGGAAATGTTCTACGAGCAGTACTTC	CAAPGEMFYEQYF
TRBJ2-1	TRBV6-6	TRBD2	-	TGTGCCAGCAGTTACCCCGGGACTAGCGGGAGCTATGAGCAGTTCTTC	CASSYPGTSGSYEQFF
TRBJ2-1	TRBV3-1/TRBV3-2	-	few	TGTGCCAGCAGCCCCGGGACTTCGGCCCCCCCTGAGCAGTTCTTC	CASSPGTSAPPEQFF
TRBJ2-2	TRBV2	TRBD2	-	TGTGCCAGCAGCTTAACTAGCGCGAACACCGGGGAGCTGTTTTTT	CASSLTSANTGELFF
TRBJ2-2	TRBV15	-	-	TGTGCCACCAGCAGACCGTTCACCGGGGAGCTGTTTTTT	CATSRPFTGELFF
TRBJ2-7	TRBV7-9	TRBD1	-	TGTGCCAGCACCAGGGGACAGGGTATGAGCGAGCAGTACTTC	CASTRGQGMSEQYF
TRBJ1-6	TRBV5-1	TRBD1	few	TGCGCCAGCAGGCGGGGACAGGGAAATTCACCCCTCCACTTT	CASRRGQGNSPLHF
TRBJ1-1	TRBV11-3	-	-	TGTGCCAGCAGCTTAGGGCGGGTTGGCATAAACACTGAAGCTTTCTTT	CASSLGRVGINTEAFF
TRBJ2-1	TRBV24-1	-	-	TGTGCCACCAGTGATTTGACTGGGAGAAACGAGCAGTTCTTC	CATSDLTGRNEQFF
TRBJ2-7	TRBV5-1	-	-	TGCGCCAGCAGCTCGACTGTAGCGGTGAGCTCCTACGAGCAGTACTTC	CASSSTVAVSSYEQYF
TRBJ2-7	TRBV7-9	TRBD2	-	TGTGCCAGCAGCCGTGGGACTAGCGACTACGAGCAGTACTTC	CASSRGTSDYEQYF
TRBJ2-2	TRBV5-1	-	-	TGCGCCAGCAGCGAGCAGGGGTGGGCCGGGGAGCTGTTTTTT	CASSEQGWAGELFF
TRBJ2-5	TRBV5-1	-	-	TGCGCCAGCAGCTTGCTACGAATACAAGAGACCCAGTACTTC	CASSLLRIQETQYF
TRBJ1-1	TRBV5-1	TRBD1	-	TGCGCCAGCAGCTTGGAGGGGACAGGGGACACTGAAGCTTTCTTT	CASSLEGTGDTEAFF
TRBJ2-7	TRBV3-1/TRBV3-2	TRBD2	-	TGTGCCAGCAGTCAGACTAGCGGGAGTTTCCACGAGCAGTACTTC	CASSQTSGSFHEQYF
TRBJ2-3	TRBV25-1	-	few	TGTGCCAGCAGTGAATTTGTAGGGGGCACAGATACGCAGTATTTT	CASSEFVGGTDTQYF
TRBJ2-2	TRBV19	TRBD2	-	TGTGCCAGTAGTATACTGCCTAGCGGGAGGGTCGGGGAGCTGTTTTTT	CASSILPSGRVGELFF
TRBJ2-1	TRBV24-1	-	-	TGTGCCACCAGTGAGGCCGGGGGAGGCCTCAACAATGAGCAGTTCTTC	CATSEAGGGLNNEQFF
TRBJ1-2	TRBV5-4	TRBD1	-	TGTGCCAGCAGCTTGGACCTAGGGACAGGGGATGTTTATGGCTACACCTTC	CASSLDLGTGDVYGYTF
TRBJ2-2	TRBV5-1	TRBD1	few	TGCGCCAGCAGCCCGGGACAGGTTGAGAACACCGGGGAGCTGTTTTTT	CASSPGQVENTGELFF
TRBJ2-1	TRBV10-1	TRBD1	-	TGCGCCAGCAGTAAACTACAGGGGGCCACTTACAATGAGCAGTTCTTC	CASSKLQGATYNEQFF
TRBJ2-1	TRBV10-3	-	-	TGTGCCATCAGTGCCGGCTTCGGGGCCTACAATGAGCAGTTCTTC	CAISAGFGAYNEQFF
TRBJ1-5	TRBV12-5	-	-	TGTGCTAGTGGTTTGAGGGGGCAGCCCCAGCATTTT	CASGLRGQPQHF
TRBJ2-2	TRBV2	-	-	TGTGCCAGCAGTGAATACGGGAAAGGGCTTTCCGGGGAGCTGTTTTTT	CASSEYGKGLSGELFF
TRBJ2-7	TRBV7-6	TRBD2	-	TGTGCCAGCAGCTTGCGGGAGGGTCCCTACGAGCAGTACTTC	CASSLREGPYEQYF
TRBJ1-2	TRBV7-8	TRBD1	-	TGTGCCAGCAGCTTAAAGGGACAGGGCTTTTATAACTATGGCTACACCTTC	CASSLKGQGFYNYGYTF
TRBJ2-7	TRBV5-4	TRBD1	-	TGTGCCAGCAGCTCCAGGGACAGAACCTACGAGCAGTACTTC	CASSSRDRTYEQYF
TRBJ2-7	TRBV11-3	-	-	TGTGCCAGCAGCTCCCTCTTTGTCTCCTACGAGCAGTACTTC	CASSSLFVSYEQYF
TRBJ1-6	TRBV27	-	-	TGTGCCAGCAGTCCAAATCCCTATAATTCACCCCTCCACTTT	CASSPNPYNSPLHF
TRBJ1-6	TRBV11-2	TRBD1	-	TGTGCCAGCAGCGGGACAGGGGGAGGATCACCCCTCCACTTT	CASSGTGGGSPLHF
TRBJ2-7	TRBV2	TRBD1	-	TGTGCCAGCAGTCCGGGACAGATGTACGAGCAGTACTTC	CASSPGQMYEQYF
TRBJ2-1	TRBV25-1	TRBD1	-	TGTGCCAGCCTGGCGCAGGGGGCTTCCTACAATGAGCAGTTCTTC	CASLAQGASYNEQFF